Following are 17 T cell receptor beta chains from one sample sequenced in a study of CD8 T cells in ankylosing spondylitis. TCRdb ran MiXCR on the 5' RACE reads and lists one entry per CDR3 protein. The profile shows fewer than 130,000 distinct CDR3 sequences, approximately 25% of them singletons. Sequencing was carried out using synovial fluid, either unsorted or a sorted T cell fraction (not recorded which). All receptors come from a male donor with ankylosing spondylitis.

Only a few counts were recorded for this clonotype. The chain recombines TRBV5-1 with TRBJ2-2; D uncertain. V shed 0 bases and J shed 6 bases, with 6 bases lying between them. The CDR3 sequence is 13 residues long. Germline CDR1 reads SGHRS; CDR2 reads YFSETQ. The DNA for the CDR3 is TGCGCCAGCAGCTTGGAAGGTTCCGGGGAGCTGTTTTTT. Its protein is CASSLEGSGELFF.

This clonotype was counted at least ten times. The chain carries TRBV2 and TRBJ2-5; D is undetermined. Germline-derived CDR1 and CDR2 are SNHLY and FYNNEI. This CDR3 has 14 amino acids. With 3 bases removed from V and 2 bases from J, the gap between germline ends came to 10 bases. The CDR3 DNA is TGTGCCAGCAGTGAGTTGGGCGGACAAGAGACCCAGTACTTC. The encoded protein is CASSELGGQETQYF.

This clonotype has a handful of counts. DNA for the CDR3: TGTGCCAGCAGCCAAGACGGTTCTCAGGGTGCGAATCCTGGAAACACCATATATTTT. Encoded protein: CASSQDGSQGANPGNTIYF. The chain combines TRBV4-2 with TRBJ1-3; the D gene is possibly TRBD1 (5 bases). The length of the CDR3 is 19 residues. Trimming pared 0 bases from V and 2 bases from J, leaving 20 bases between. The germline gives CDR1 LGHNA, CDR2 YNFKEQ.

The chain's CDR3 is CASSRRLSSGANVLTF. DNA for the CDR3: TGTGCCAGCAGTCGTCGACTGAGCTCTGGGGCCAACGTCCTGACTTTC. The chain joins TRBV5-8 to TRBJ2-6; D remains ambiguous. Per germline, CDR1 SGHTS and CDR2 YDEGEE. CDR3 size: 16 residues. V was shortened by 5 bases and J by 0 bases, with 12 bases between the two germline ends.

The rearrangement joins TRBV18 to TRBJ2-5; D gene uncertain. CDR1 is KGHSH and CDR2 is LQKENI in the germline V gene. V dropped 2 bases and J dropped 2 bases, with 15 bases sitting between them. This CDR3 spans 16 amino acids. The CDR3 protein is CASSPIPRLGQETQYF. CDR3 DNA: TGTGCCAGCTCACCAATTCCCCGGTTGGGACAAGAGACCCAGTACTTC.

The CDR3: CASSPGQLIYNEQFF. CDR3 nucleotides: TGTGCCAGCAGCCCCGGACAGCTTATATACAATGAGCAGTTCTTC. V usage is TRBV7-9 and J usage is TRBJ2-1, with D perhaps matching TRBD1 (6 bases). The CDR3 extends over 15 amino acids. Deletions cut 5 bases from V and 4 bases from J, with 15 bases between. In germline, CDR1 is SEHNR, CDR2 FQNEAQ (reference sequence).

This clonotype showed up just once. V usage is TRBV11-2 and J usage is TRBJ2-5; D unresolved. This CDR3 has 15 residues. Trimming stripped 1 base from V and 1 base from J, with 10 bases between. The germline gives CDR1 SGHAT, CDR2 FQNNGV. CDR3 amino acids: CASSLGTTPQETQYF. CDR3 coding DNA: TGTGCCAGCAGCTTAGGAACTACACCCCAAGAGACCCAGTACTTC.

The genes are TRBV20-1 and TRBJ2-3; D may be TRBD2 (6 bases). V was trimmed by 6 bases and J by 3 bases, leaving 13 bases between them. The CDR3 sequence is 13 residues long. Germline V gene sequence: CDR1 DFQATT, CDR2 SNEGSKA (reference sequence). CDR3 nucleotides: TGCAGTGCGGGGCACAGCGGGACAGATACGCAGTATTTT. Translation gives CSAGHSGTDTQYF.

This clonotype was counted a few times. V gene TRBV7-9 combines with J gene TRBJ2-1, with D hard to call. The ends were cut back, 5 bases at V and 6 bases at J, with 20 bases in the middle. The CDR3 totals 16 residues. Germline values: CDR1 SEHNR, CDR2 FQNEAQ (reference sequence). The CDR3 here is CASSPWGSAGANEQFF. The CDR3 DNA sequence: TGTGCCAGCAGCCCCTGGGGAAGCGCAGGTGCCAATGAGCAGTTCTTC.

The V gene is TRBV20-1, the J gene TRBJ2-3, with 9 positions matching TRBD2. The CDR3 is made up of 15 amino acids. After removal of 3 bases from V and 1 base from J, the junction contained 5 bases not matched to a gene. Germline CDR1 is DFQATT and CDR2 is SNEGSKA (reference sequence). The CDR3 nucleotides are TGCAGTGCTAGGGATAGCGGGAGAGGCACAGATACGCAGTATTTT. Translated, it gives CSARDSGRGTDTQYF.

V is TRBV18 and J is TRBJ2-3; D call uncertain. The V end lost 3 bases, the J end lost 8 bases, and 9 bases lay between the germline ends. The CDR3 extends over 12 amino acids. The germline V gene encodes CDR1 KGHSH and CDR2 LQKENI. CDR3: CASSPEQRTQYF. In DNA, the CDR3 is TGTGCCAGCTCACCCGAGCAGCGTACGCAGTATTTT.

This clonotype was seen a handful of times. The genes are TRBV14 and TRBJ1-2; D is unresolved. V lost 3 bases to trimming and J lost 5 bases, with 10 bases between them. The CDR3 consists of 13 residues. CDR1 and CDR2 from the germline V gene are SGHDN and FVKESK. The CDR3 reads CASSQAELYGYTF. In DNA form, the CDR3 reads TGTGCCAGCAGCCAGGCCGAATTATATGGCTACACCTTC.

V gene TRBV20-1 combines with J gene TRBJ2-1; D not certain. V lost 2 bases and J 2 bases, leaving 7 bases between the germline ends. Germline CDR1 and CDR2: DFQATT and SNEGSKA (reference sequence). The CDR3 totals 13 residues. CDR3 in amino acids: CSARSSTYNEQFF. CDR3 bases: TGCAGTGCTAGATCGAGTACCTACAATGAGCAGTTCTTC.

The chain's CDR3 is CASSPLDGGVGYGYTF. In DNA form, the CDR3 reads TGCGCCAGCAGCCCACTCGACGGGGGGGTCGGCTATGGCTACACCTTC. The rearrangement links TRBV4-1 to TRBJ1-2; weak D call: TRBD1 (5 bases). Germline values: CDR1 MGHRA, CDR2 YSYEKL. This CDR3 spans 16 amino acids. The V gene lost 4 bases and the J gene lost 4 bases, with 19 bases spanning the gap.

Notes on this clonotype: Its ends do not fully match the called genes, so a read error is possible. The chain has TRBV5-1 and TRBJ2-2; D gene unclear. Germline CDR1 and CDR2: SGHRS and YFSETQ. CDR3 length: 13 amino acids. For the CDR3, the DNA is TGCGCCAGCAGCATCAAGAACGCCGGGGAGCTGTTTTTT. The encoded protein is CASSIKNAGELFF.

This clonotype was seen only a few times. The CDR3 spells CASSRTGVGNYGYTF. The CDR3 DNA reads TGTGCCAGCAGCCGTACGGGGGTGGGGAACTATGGCTACACCTTC. V is TRBV12-3 or TRBV12-4 and J is TRBJ1-2; possible D gene TRBD1, 5 bases. V dropped 6 bases and J dropped 2 bases, with 16 bases sitting between them. This CDR3 spans 15 amino acids.

This clonotype was observed a handful of times. CDR3 DNA sequence: TGTGCCAGCAGCTTTTTGGGACAAATCAGCACAGATACGCAGTATTTT. Translation: CASSFLGQISTDTQYF. The chain joins TRBV7-2 to TRBJ2-3; the D gene is possibly TRBD1 (6 bases). CDR3 size: 16 residues. Germline V gives CDR1 SGHTA, CDR2 FQGNSA. Trimming left V 3 bases short and J 0 bases short, with 13 bases between.